This TCR beta chain comes out of a study of CXCR3-negative and CXCR3-positive naive CD8 T cells (dated by TCRdb to between 2018 and 2021). Study-wide context: Roughly 140 million TRB reads were obtained in total, roughly 1.5 +/- 0.3 million reads per library. The TRBV-TRBJ cluster analysis covered naive subsets from 5 or 6 donors and memory cells from 3 donors. The diversity and physicochemical repertoire analyses included ten to eleven donors pooled from two independent experiments. What the work shows at the level of the full study, not this receptor alone: TRB CDR3s from CXCR3-positive naive cells showed higher hydrophobicity (lower Kidera factor 4), lower energy, and higher strength and volume indices than CXCR3-negative naive cells. Because surface CD5, which is linked to self-reactivity in mice, was comparable between the naive subsets, TCR interaction strength was also inferred from TRB CDR3 physicochemical properties. Repertoire diversity was comparably high in both naive subsets but much lower in memory CD8+ T cells. TRBV-TRBJ usage was similar between naive CXCR3-negative and CXCR3-positive cells from the same donor, while memory cells showed distinct patterns. Because CXCR3 expression was partially decreased after cryopreservation, freshly isolated PBMCs were used for most assays.

On this clonotype: Its antigen remains undetermined.

Each CD8+ T cell subset was flow-sorted in triplicate, with approximately 300,000 cells per subset placed directly into RLT lysis buffer. To keep memory contaminants out, a stringent definition of naive CD8+ T cells was applied: CD45RO-CCR7+CD27+CD95-. Standard density gradient centrifugation was used to isolate peripheral blood mononuclear cells from buffy coats. Naive CXCR3-negative and CXCR3-positive CD8+ T cells were flow-sorted on a FACSAria III. Total RNA was extracted from sorted cells using an RNeasy Mini Kit. TCRdb shows the sequencer as NextSeq 550. The Human TCR Profiling Kit (MiLaboratory) was used to make UMI-labeled 5' RACE TRB cDNA libraries. The full amount of extracted RNA was used for cDNA synthesis, and the full amount of resulting cDNA was used for PCR amplification. Libraries were prepared in parallel with an identical number of PCR cycles. The authors processed their data as follows. With a minimum of two reads required per UMI, MIGEC and MiXCR pulled out about 49,000 +/- 11,000 unique UMI-labeled TRB cDNA molecules from each library. On average, about 40,000 +/- 10,000 functional in-frame TRB CDR3 nucleotide clonotypes lacking stop codons were found per library. Diversity metrics, including normalized Shannon-Wiener and Chao1, were computed in VDJtools after downsampling to 5000 UMI-labeled TRB molecules per sample. For the central five CDR3 residues, VDJtools calculated physicochemical properties weighted by clonotype size, namely interaction energy, strength, volume and Kidera factor 4. The reads, reprocessed by TCRdb, yield one row per CDR3 protein sequence and no DNA. TCRdb's processing, not the authors', yielded these V and J calls. The table of this sample itemizes some 120,000 distinct CDR3 sequences. The ten largest account for approximately 0.54% of the sample.

This receptor was identified in a human donor in good health. Some clones in this sample may be carry-over from other donors' samples. The source material was naive CXCR3+ CD8+ T cells from blood. The sample's cell subset or site label is to be understood as: CD45RO-CCR7+CD27+CD95- naive CD8+ T cells expressing CXCR3 (TNR3+).

The CDR3 protein sequence reads: CASSLSKNTEAFF. The chain links TRBV27 with TRBJ1-1. The germline V gene encodes CDR1 MNHEY and CDR2 SMNVEV (reference sequence). Including cysteine and phenylalanine, the CDR3 has 13 amino acids. DNA was not recorded.